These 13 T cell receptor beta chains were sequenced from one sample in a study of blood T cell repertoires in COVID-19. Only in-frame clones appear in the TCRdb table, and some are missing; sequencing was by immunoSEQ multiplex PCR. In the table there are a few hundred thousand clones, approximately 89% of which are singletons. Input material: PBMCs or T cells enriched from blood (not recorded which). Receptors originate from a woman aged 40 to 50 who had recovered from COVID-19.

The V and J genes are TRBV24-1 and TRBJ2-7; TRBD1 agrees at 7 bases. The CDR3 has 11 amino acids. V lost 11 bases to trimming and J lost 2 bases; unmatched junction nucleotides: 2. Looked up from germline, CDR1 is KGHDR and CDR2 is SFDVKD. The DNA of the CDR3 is TGTGCCATCGGGACAGCCTACGAGCAGTACTTC. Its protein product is CAIGTAYEQYF.

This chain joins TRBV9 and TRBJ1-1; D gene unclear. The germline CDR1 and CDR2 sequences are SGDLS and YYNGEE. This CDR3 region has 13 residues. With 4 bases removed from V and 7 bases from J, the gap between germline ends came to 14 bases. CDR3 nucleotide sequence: TGTGCCAGCAGCTCCTGTGAGGCCTGTGAAGCTTTCTTT. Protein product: CASSSCEACEAFF.

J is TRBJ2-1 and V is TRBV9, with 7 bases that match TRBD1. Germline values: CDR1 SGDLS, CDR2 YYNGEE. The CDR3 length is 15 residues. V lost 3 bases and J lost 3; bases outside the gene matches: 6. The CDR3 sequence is CASSDSGTVYNEQFF. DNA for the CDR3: TGTGCCAGCAGCGATTCCGGGACAGTCTACAATGAGCAGTTCTTC.

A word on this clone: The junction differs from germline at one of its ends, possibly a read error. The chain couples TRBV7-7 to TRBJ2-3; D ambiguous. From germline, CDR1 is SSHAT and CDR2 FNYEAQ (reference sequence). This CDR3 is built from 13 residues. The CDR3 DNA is TGTGCTAGCAGCTTAGACGCCGGAGATACGCAGTATTTT. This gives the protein CASSLDAGDTQYF. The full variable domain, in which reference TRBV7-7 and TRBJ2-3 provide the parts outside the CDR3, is GAGVSQSPRYKVTKRGQDVTLRCDPISSHATLYWYQQALGQGPEFLTYFNYEAQPDKSGLPSDRFSAERPEGSISTLTIQRTEQRDSAMYRCASSLDAGDTQYFGPGTRLTVL.

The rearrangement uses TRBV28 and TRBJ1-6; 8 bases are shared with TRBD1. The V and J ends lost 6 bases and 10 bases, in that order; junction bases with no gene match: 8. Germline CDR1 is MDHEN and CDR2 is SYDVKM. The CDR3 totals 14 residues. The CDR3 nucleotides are TGTGCCAGCAGGTCCGGACAGGGAAGGTCACCCCTCCACTTT. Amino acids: CASRSGQGRSPLHF.

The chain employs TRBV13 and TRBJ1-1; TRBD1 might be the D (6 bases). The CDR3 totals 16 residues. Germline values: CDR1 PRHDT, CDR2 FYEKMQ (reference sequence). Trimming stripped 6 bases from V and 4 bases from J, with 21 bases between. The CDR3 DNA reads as TGTGCCAGCAGTGTCCAACAGGGACTAGTTGGCACTGAAGCTTTCTTT. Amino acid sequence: CASSVQQGLVGTEAFF.

The CDR3 coding sequence is TGTGCCAGCTCACTGGCAAGGGGTAGGGCCGAACAGCATTTT. The encoded protein is CASSLARGRAEQHF. The chain links TRBV18 to TRBJ1-5; maybe TRBD1 (5 bases). The CDR3 runs to 14 residues. V was pared by 4 bases and J by 13 bases, with 20 bases between. The germline gives CDR1 KGHSH, CDR2 LQKENI.

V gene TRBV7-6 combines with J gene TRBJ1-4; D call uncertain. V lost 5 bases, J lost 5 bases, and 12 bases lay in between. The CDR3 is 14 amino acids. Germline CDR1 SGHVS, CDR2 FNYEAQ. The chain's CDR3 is CASSPRPGNEKLFF. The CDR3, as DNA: TGTGCCAGCAGCCCCCGCCCCGGGAATGAAAAACTGTTTTTT. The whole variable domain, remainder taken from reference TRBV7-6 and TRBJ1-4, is GAGVSQSPRYKVTKRGQDVALRCDPISGHVSLYWYRQALGQGPEFLTYFNYEAQQDKSGLPNDRFSAERPEGSISTLTIQRTEQRDSAMYRCASSPRPGNEKLFFGSGTQLSVL.

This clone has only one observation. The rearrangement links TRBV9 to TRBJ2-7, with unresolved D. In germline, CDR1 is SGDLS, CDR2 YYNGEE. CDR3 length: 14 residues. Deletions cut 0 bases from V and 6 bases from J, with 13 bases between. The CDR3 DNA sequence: TGTGCCAGCAGCGTAGAGAGTAGCAGAGGCGAGCAGTACTTC. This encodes CASSVESSRGEQYF.

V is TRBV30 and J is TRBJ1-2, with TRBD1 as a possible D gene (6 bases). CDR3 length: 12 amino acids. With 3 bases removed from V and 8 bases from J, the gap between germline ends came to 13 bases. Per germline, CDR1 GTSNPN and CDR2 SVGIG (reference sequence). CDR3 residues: CAWSAQGNGYTF. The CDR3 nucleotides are TGTGCCTGGAGCGCACAGGGAAACGGCTACACCTTC.

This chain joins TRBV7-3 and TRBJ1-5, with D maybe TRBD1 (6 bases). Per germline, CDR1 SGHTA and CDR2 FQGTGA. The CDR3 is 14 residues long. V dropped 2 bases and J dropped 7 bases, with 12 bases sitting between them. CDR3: CASSLGGAGQPQHF. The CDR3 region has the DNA TGTGCCAGCAGCTTAGGGGGGGCCGGGCAGCCCCAGCATTTT.

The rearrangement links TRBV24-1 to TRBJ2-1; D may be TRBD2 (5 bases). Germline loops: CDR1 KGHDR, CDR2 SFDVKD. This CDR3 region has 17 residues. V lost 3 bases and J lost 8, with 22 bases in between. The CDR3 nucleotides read TGTGCCACCAGTGATCCCCGGGGAGCGGATAGGGTCTATGAGCAGTTCTTC. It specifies CATSDPRGADRVYEQFF.

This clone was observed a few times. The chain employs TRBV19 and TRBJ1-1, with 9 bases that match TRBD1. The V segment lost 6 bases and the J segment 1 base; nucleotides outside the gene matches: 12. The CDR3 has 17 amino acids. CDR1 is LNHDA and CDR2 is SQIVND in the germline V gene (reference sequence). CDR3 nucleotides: TGTGCCAGTAGGGAAGGAGGACAGGGGAAGGGGAACACTGAAGCTTTCTTT. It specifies CASREGGQGKGNTEAFF. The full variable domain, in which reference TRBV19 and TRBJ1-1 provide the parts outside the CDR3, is DGGITQSPKYLFRKEGQNVTLSCEQNLNHDAMYWYRQDPGQGLRLIYYSQIVNDFQKGDIAEGYSVSREKKESFPLTVTSAQKNPTAFYLCASREGGQGKGNTEAFFGQGTRLTVV.